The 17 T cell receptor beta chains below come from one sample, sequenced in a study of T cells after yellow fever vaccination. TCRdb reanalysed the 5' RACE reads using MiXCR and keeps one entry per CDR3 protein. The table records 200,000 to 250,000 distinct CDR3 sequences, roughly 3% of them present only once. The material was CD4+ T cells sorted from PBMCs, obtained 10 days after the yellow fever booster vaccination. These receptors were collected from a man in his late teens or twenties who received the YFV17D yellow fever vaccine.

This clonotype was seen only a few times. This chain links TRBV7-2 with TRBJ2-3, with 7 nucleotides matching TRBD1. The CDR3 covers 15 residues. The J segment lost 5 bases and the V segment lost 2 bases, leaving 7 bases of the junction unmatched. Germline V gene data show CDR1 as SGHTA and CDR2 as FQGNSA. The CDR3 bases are TGTGCCAGCAGCTTATCAGCAGGGGGTGGAGATACGCAGTATTTT. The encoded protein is CASSLSAGGGDTQYF. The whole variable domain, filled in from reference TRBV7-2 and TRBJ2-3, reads GAGVSQSPSNKVTEKGKDVELRCDPISGHTALYWYRQSLGQGLEFLIYFQGNSAPDKSGLPSDRFSAERTGGSVSTLTIQRTQQEDSAVYLCASSLSAGGGDTQYFGPGTRLTVL.

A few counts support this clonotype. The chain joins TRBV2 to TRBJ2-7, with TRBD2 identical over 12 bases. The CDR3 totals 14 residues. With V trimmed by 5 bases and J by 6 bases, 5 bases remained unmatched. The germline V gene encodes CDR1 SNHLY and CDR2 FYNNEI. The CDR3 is CASSYLLAGGEQYV. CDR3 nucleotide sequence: TGTGCCAGCAGTTATTTACTAGCGGGGGGCGAGCAGTACGTC.

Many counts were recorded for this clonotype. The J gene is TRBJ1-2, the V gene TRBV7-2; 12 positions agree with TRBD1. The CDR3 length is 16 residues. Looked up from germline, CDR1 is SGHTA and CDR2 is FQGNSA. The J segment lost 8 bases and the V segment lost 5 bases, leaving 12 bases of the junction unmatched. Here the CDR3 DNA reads TGTGCCAGCAGCCCAAACCTTGGGACAGGGGGCGGCGGCTACACCTTC. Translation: CASSPNLGTGGGGYTF.

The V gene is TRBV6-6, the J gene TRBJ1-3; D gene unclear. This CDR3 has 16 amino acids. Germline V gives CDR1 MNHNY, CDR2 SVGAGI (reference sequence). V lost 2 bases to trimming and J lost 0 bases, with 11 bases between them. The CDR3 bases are TGTGCCAGCAGTTACGACACAGCACCCTCTGGAAACACCATATATTTT. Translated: CASSYDTAPSGNTIYF.

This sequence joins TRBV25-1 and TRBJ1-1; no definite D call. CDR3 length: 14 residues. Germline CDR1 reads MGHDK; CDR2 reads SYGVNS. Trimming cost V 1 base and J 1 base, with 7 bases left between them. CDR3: CASSELLGNTEAFF. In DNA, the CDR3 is TGTGCCAGCAGTGAATTGTTAGGGAACACTGAAGCTTTCTTT. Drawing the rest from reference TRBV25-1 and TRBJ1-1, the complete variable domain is EADIYQTPRYLVIGTGKKITLECSQTMGHDKMYWYQQDPGMELHLIHYSYGVNSTEKGDLSSESTVSRIRTEHFPLTLESARPSHTSQYLCASSELLGNTEAFFGQGTRLTVV.

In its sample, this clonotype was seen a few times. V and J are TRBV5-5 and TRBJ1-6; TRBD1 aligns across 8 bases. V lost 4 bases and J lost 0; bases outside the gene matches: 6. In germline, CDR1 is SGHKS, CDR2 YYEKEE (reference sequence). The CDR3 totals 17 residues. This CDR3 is CASSRTGIGSYNSPLHF. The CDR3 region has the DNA TGTGCCAGCAGCCGGACAGGGATTGGCTCCTATAATTCACCCCTCCACTTT. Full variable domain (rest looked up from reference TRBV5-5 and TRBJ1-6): DAGVTQSPTHLIKTRGQQVTLRCSPISGHKSVSWYQQVLGQGPQFIFQYYEKEERGRGNFPDRFSARQFPNYSSELNVNALLLGDSALYLCASSRTGIGSYNSPLHFGNGTRLTVT.

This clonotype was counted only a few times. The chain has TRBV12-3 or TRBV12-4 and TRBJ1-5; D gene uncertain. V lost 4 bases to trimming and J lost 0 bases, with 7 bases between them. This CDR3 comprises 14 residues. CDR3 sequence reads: CASSSPSSNQPQHF. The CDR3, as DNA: TGTGCCAGCAGTTCTCCAAGTAGCAATCAGCCCCAGCATTTT.

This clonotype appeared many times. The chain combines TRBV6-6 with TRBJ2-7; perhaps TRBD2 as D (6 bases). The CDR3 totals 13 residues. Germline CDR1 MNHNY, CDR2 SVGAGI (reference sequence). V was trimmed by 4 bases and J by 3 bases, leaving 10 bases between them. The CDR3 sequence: CASSSGSGYEQYF. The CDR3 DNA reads TGTGCCAGCAGTTCCGGGAGCGGCTACGAGCAGTACTTC.

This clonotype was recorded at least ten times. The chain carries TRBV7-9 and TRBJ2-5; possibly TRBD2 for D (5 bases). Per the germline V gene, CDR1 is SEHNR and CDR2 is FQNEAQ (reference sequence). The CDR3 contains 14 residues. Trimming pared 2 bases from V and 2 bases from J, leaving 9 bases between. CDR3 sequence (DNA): TGTGCCAGCAGCTTAATGGAGGTTCAAGAGACCCAGTACTTC. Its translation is CASSLMEVQETQYF.

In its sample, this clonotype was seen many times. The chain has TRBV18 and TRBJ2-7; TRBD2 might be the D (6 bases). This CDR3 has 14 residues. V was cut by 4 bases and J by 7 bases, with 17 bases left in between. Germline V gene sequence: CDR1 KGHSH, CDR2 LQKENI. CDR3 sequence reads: CASSLTTSGGEQYV. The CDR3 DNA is TGTGCCAGCTCACTTACAACCTCCGGAGGGGAGCAGTACGTC.

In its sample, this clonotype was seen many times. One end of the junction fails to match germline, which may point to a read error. The CDR3 nucleotides are TGTGCCAGCAGTGTGGGGGGGTTT. Encoded protein: CASSVGGF. The chain carries TRBV6-1 and TRBJ1-1, with TRBD1 as a possible D gene (5 bases). Per the germline V gene, CDR1 is MNHNS and CDR2 is SASEGT. This CDR3 is built from 8 residues.

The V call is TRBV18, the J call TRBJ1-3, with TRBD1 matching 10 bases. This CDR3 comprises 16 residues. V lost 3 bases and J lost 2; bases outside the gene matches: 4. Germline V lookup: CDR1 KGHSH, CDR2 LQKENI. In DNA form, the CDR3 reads TGTGCCAGCTCACCGCGGACAGGGGGAACTGGAAACACCATATATTTT. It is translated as CASSPRTGGTGNTIYF.

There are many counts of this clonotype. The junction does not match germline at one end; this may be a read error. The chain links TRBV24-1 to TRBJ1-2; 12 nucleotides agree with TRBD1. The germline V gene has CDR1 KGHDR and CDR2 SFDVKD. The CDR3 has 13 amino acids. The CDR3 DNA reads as TGTGCCACCAGTGGCGGGACAGGGGGCCGATTCATCTTC. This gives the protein CATSGGTGGRFIF.

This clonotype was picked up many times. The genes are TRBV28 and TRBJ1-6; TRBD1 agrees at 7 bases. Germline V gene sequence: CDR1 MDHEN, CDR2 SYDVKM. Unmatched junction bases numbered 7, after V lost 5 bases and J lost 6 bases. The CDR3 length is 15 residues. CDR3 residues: CASSLQGRGNSPLHF. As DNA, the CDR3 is TGTGCCAGCAGTCTACAGGGGAGGGGTAATTCACCCCTCCACTTT. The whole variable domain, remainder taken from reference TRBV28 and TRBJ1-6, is DVKVTQSSRYLVKRTGEKVFLECVQDMDHENMFWYRQDPGLGLRLIYFSYDVKMKEKGDIPEGYSVSREKKERFSLILESASTNQTSMYLCASSLQGRGNSPLHFGNGTRLTVT.

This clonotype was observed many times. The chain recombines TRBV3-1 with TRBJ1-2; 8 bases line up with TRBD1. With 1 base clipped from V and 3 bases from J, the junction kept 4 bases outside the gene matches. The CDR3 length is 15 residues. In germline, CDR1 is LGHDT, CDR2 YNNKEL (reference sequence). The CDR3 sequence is CASSQGPGQDYGYTF. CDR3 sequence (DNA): TGTGCCAGCAGCCAAGGCCCGGGACAGGACTATGGCTACACCTTC.

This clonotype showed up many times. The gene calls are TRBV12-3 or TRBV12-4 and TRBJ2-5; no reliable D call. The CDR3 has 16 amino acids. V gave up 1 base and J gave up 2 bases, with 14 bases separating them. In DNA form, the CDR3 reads TGTGCCAGCAGTTTAGTTCCCAGCCGGCGGCAAGAGACCCAGTACTTC. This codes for CASSLVPSRRQETQYF.

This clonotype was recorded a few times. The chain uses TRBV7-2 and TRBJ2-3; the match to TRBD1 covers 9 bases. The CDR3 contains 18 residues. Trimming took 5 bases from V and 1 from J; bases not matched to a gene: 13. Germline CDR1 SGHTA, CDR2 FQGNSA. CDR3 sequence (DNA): TGTGCCAGCAGCCATTCCGGGACAGGGACTTGGGGCACAGATACGCAGTATTTT. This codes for CASSHSGTGTWGTDTQYF.